Shown below are 25 T cell receptor beta chains from a single sample sequenced in a study of response to subunit inactivated influenza vaccine. TCRdb processed the RT-PCR reads anew with MiXCR; each CDR3 protein has one entry. The data contain about 700,000 distinct CDR3 sequences, roughly 14% of them singletons. Sample: PBMCs from blood, taken 11 to 12 days after vaccination. These receptors were taken from a man in his forties or fifties who received an inactivated influenza vaccine.

The sample holds a few counts of this clonotype. In DNA form, the CDR3 reads TGTGCCAGCAGCGTAGCGGGGAGCAATGAGCAGTTCTTC. Protein sequence: CASSVAGSNEQFF. The chain carries TRBV9 and TRBJ2-1; D possibly corresponds to TRBD2 (5 bases). The ends were cut back, 0 bases at V and 6 bases at J, with 7 bases in the middle. The CDR3 extends over 13 amino acids. Germline V CDR1 and CDR2: SGDLS, YYNGEE.

The J gene is TRBJ2-5, the V gene TRBV6-5; unclear D gene. The CDR3 length is 12 residues. From germline, CDR1 is MNHEY and CDR2 SVGAGI. Trimming cost V 6 bases and J 5 bases, with 10 bases left between them. Here the CDR3 DNA reads TGTGCCAGCAGATTGGATTTGGAGACCCAGTACTTC. It codes for CASRLDLETQYF.

In DNA, the CDR3 is TGCGCCAGCAGCTTGGACAGGGGACAGACCCAGTACTTC. Translation gives CASSLDRGQTQYF. This chain connects TRBV5-1 to TRBJ2-5; 7 bases match TRBD1. The CDR3 extends over 13 amino acids. CDR1 and CDR2 from the germline V gene are SGHRS and YFSETQ. Losses at the gene ends were 0 bases for V and 6 bases for J; bases not matched to a gene: 2.

This clonotype showed up just a few times. The J gene is TRBJ2-1, the V gene TRBV7-9, with 8 bases that match TRBD2. Germline CDR1 and CDR2: SEHNR and FQNEAQ (reference sequence). The ends lost 2 bases at V and 9 bases at J; junction bases unmatched: 12. This CDR3 spans 16 amino acids. CDR3 bases: TGTGCCAGCAGCTTACATAGCGGGGAACATTTCGGTGAGCAGTTCTTC. Protein: CASSLHSGEHFGEQFF.

At least ten counts were recorded for this clonotype. The gene calls are TRBV4-3 and TRBJ2-7, with D unresolved. The CDR3 runs 15 residues. Trimming cost V 3 bases and J 0 bases, with 12 bases left between them. The germline gives CDR1 LGHNA, CDR2 YSLEER. The CDR3 spells CASSHRSGRSYEQYF. The CDR3 DNA reads TGCGCCAGCAGCCATCGTTCAGGCCGCTCCTACGAGCAGTACTTC.

This clonotype was seen only a few times. The rearrangement links TRBV14 to TRBJ2-2; D might be TRBD1 (6 bases). The germline CDR1 and CDR2 sequences are SGHDN and FVKESK. Trimming took 4 bases from V and 6 from J, leaving 12 bases between them. This CDR3 spans 14 amino acids. DNA of the CDR3: TGTGCCAGCAGCCGTTGGGACATCCCCGGGGAGCTGTTTTTT. It codes for CASSRWDIPGELFF.

This clonotype was detected a few times. The V and J genes are TRBV20-1 and TRBJ2-1; 9 bases align to TRBD2. Germline assignment: CDR1 DFQATT and CDR2 SNEGSKA (reference sequence). This CDR3 region has 14 residues. V trimming: 0 bases; J trimming: 7 bases; junction bases outside the gene matches: 4. The CDR3 loop is CSARDIAGVNEQFF. CDR3 in DNA: TGCAGTGCTAGAGATATAGCGGGAGTGAATGAGCAGTTCTTC.

Only a few counts were recorded for this clonotype. The chain recombines TRBV20-1 with TRBJ2-1; 12 bases line up with TRBD2. This CDR3 spans 16 amino acids. In germline, CDR1 is DFQATT, CDR2 SNEGSKA (reference sequence). Trimming at V came to 6 bases and at J to 8 bases, leaving 14 bases not matched to a gene. CDR3 in DNA: TGCAGTGCCCCCCTAGCGGGAGGGAGGGGTAGCTATGAGCAGTTCTTC. This sequence encodes CSAPLAGGRGSYEQFF.

The genes are TRBV20-1 and TRBJ2-2; D unresolved. The CDR3 is 12 residues long. Between the trimmed V and J ends, which lost 1 base and 7 bases, there was a span of 7 bases. CDR1 and CDR2 (germline): DFQATT, SNEGSKA (reference sequence). This CDR3 is CSARGPSGELFF. CDR3 DNA: TGCAGTGCTAGAGGCCCGAGCGGGGAGCTGTTTTTT.

In regard to this clonotype: Germline is not matched at one junction end, which may reflect a read error. The chain recombines TRBV5-1 with TRBJ2-2; TRBD2 is a possible D gene (6 bases). This CDR3 contains 14 residues. CDR1 and CDR2 (germline): SGHRS, YFSETQ. The CDR3, as DNA: TGCGCCAGCAGCTTAGGACCGGACGGCGGGGAGCTGGTTTTT. Amino acid sequence: CASSLGPDGGELVF. The whole variable domain, remainder taken from reference TRBV5-1 and TRBJ2-2, is KAGVTQTPRYLIKTRGQQVTLSCSPISGHRSVSWYQQTPGQGLQFLFEYFSETQRNKGNFPGRFSGRQFSNSRSEMNVSTLELGDSALYLCASSLGPDGGELVFGEGSRLTVL.

The chain couples TRBV7-9 to TRBJ2-1; D unresolved. Per the germline V gene, CDR1 is SEHNR and CDR2 is FQNEAQ (reference sequence). V was trimmed by 4 bases and J by 9 bases, leaving 22 bases between them. The CDR3 sequence is 16 residues long. CDR3 bases: TGTGCCAGCAGCTCCCCGCCCGCCCCCACCTTCGGTGAGCAGTTCTTC. Its translation is CASSSPPAPTFGEQFF.

This clonotype was seen a handful of times. The chain couples TRBV5-1 to TRBJ1-6; 7 nucleotides match TRBD1. V shed 3 bases, J shed 0 bases, and the junction held 6 bases outside the gene matches. Germline V CDR1 and CDR2: SGHRS, YFSETQ. The CDR3 has 17 amino acids. This chain's CDR3 is CASSYRGTSSYNSPLHF. In DNA, the CDR3 is TGCGCCAGCAGCTACAGGGGCACGAGCTCCTATAATTCACCCCTCCACTTT.

This clonotype turned up a few times. This chain uses TRBV11-1 with TRBJ2-2, with TRBD1 matching over 8 bases. This CDR3 has 15 residues. Germline V gene data show CDR1 as SGHAT and CDR2 as FQDESV (reference sequence). V lost 5 bases and J lost 6; bases outside the gene matches: 8. For the CDR3, the DNA is TGTGCCAGCAGCCGGGACAGGAGGTGGGCCGGGGAGCTGTTTTTT. Protein product: CASSRDRRWAGELFF.

The V call is TRBV12-3 or TRBV12-4, the J call TRBJ2-5; D not resolved. The CDR3 sequence is 14 residues long. V lost 5 bases and J lost 1, with 11 bases in between. The CDR3 loop is CASSPNRAQETQYF. The CDR3 region has the DNA TGTGCCAGCAGTCCTAACCGGGCCCAAGAGACCCAGTACTTC.

This clonotype was observed a few times. This chain joins TRBV6-5 and TRBJ2-5; tentatively, D is TRBD2 (7 bases). V was shortened by 2 bases and J by 4 bases, with 11 bases between the two germline ends. This CDR3 is 14 amino acids long. The germline V gene has CDR1 MNHEY and CDR2 SVGAGI. The CDR3 nucleotides are TGTGCCAGCAGTTACGGGGGCGGGGGAGAGACCCAGTACTTC. Protein: CASSYGGGGETQYF.

CDR3: CASSQDAGGRANVLTF. The CDR3 bases are TGCGCCAGCAGCCAAGATGCCGGCGGGAGGGCCAACGTCCTGACTTTC. The chain has TRBV4-3 and TRBJ2-6; D is perhaps TRBD2 (6 bases). Germline CDR1 and CDR2: LGHNA and YSLEER. V was shortened by 0 bases and J by 5 bases, with 11 bases between the two germline ends. The CDR3 length is 16 residues.

This clonotype was observed at least ten times. The rearrangement joins TRBV10-3 to TRBJ2-3, with unresolved D. The germline gives CDR1 ENHRY, CDR2 SYGVKD. This CDR3 comprises 16 residues. Trimming took off 4 bases at V and 0 bases at J, with 14 bases between the two ends. The DNA of the CDR3 is TGTGCCATCAGTGCGTACGACGGTTCTAGCACAGATACGCAGTATTTT. Protein product: CAISAYDGSSTDTQYF.

The chain recombines TRBV7-9 with TRBJ2-7; 13 nucleotides match TRBD2. The CDR3 is made up of 17 amino acids. The trim removed 5 bases at V and 3 bases at J, leaving 10 bases unmatched. Germline V lookup: CDR1 SEHNR, CDR2 FQNEAQ (reference sequence). CDR3 coding DNA: TGTGCCAGCAGCCCGCCTCAACTAGCGGGAGGGCACTACGAGCAGTACTTC. It yields the protein CASSPPQLAGGHYEQYF.

Ten or more counts support this clonotype. This sequence joins TRBV7-9 and TRBJ2-7, with D tentatively TRBD1 (5 bases). Germline V gene sequence: CDR1 SEHNR, CDR2 FQNEAQ (reference sequence). The V gene lost 0 bases and the J gene lost 6 bases, with 18 bases spanning the gap. This CDR3 comprises 16 residues. CDR3 protein: CASSLAFNSDSSEQYF. The DNA of the CDR3 is TGTGCCAGCAGCTTAGCGTTTAACAGTGACAGTAGCGAGCAGTACTTC.

This clonotype was recorded a few times. The chain uses TRBV28 and TRBJ2-3, with 7 positions matching TRBD1. The CDR3 runs 15 residues. CDR1 is MDHEN, CDR2 SYDVKM, per germline. The J segment lost 3 bases and the V segment lost 5 bases, leaving 8 bases of the junction unmatched. CDR3 sequence: CASSPSIRGTDTQYF. The CDR3 DNA is TGTGCCAGCAGTCCCTCTATCAGGGGGACAGATACGCAGTATTTT.

This clonotype has more than one count but fewer than ten. This sequence joins TRBV5-1 and TRBJ2-6; D is unresolved. The CDR3 runs 19 residues. V was trimmed by 1 base and J by 0 bases, leaving 17 bases between them. The germline CDR1 and CDR2 sequences are SGHRS and YFSETQ. The CDR3 DNA is TGCGCCAGCAGCTTGTCGTGGTACGAATCCCTCTCTGGGGCCAACGTCCTGACTTTC. This encodes CASSLSWYESLSGANVLTF.

This clonotype was picked up a small number of times. The chain combines TRBV15 with TRBJ1-1; D possibly corresponds to TRBD1 (5 bases). Trimming stripped 2 bases from V and 1 base from J, with 8 bases between. This CDR3 has 14 amino acids. Per germline, CDR1 LNHNV and CDR2 YYDKDF (reference sequence). CDR3 sequence reads: CATSRQGPNTEAFF. CDR3 sequence (DNA): TGTGCCACCAGCAGACAGGGCCCGAACACTGAAGCTTTCTTT.

The chain combines TRBV12-3 or TRBV12-4 with TRBJ1-1, with a weak D call TRBD1 (6 bases). V lost 5 bases, J lost 3 bases, and 13 bases lay in between. There are 14 residues in the CDR3. The CDR3: CASSLRGKDTEAFF. The CDR3, as DNA: TGTGCCAGCAGTCTCAGGGGAAAGGACACTGAAGCTTTCTTT.

This chain joins TRBV28 and TRBJ2-3, with D maybe TRBD1 (7 bases). The germline gives CDR1 MDHEN, CDR2 SYDVKM. The CDR3 length is 13 residues. V was cut by 5 bases and J by 6 bases, with 12 bases left in between. In DNA form, the CDR3 reads TGTGCCAGCAGTGCTGCAGGGGGGGATACGCAGTATTTT. This translates into CASSAAGGDTQYF. Full variable domain (missing parts from reference TRBV28 and TRBJ2-3): DVKVTQSSRYLVKRTGEKVFLECVQDMDHENMFWYRQDPGLGLRLIYFSYDVKMKEKGDIPEGYSVSREKKERFSLILESASTNQTSMYLCASSAAGGDTQYFGPGTRLTVL.

This clonotype was picked up a small number of times. CDR3 amino acids: CASSLIGLNSGNTIYF. The CDR3 DNA sequence: TGTGCCAGCAGCTTAATAGGTTTGAACTCTGGAAACACCATATATTTT. The V and J genes are TRBV7-2 and TRBJ1-3; no definite D call. V was clipped by 2 bases and J by 0 bases, with 11 bases between them. The CDR3 sequence is 16 residues long. Per germline, CDR1 SGHTA and CDR2 FQGNSA.